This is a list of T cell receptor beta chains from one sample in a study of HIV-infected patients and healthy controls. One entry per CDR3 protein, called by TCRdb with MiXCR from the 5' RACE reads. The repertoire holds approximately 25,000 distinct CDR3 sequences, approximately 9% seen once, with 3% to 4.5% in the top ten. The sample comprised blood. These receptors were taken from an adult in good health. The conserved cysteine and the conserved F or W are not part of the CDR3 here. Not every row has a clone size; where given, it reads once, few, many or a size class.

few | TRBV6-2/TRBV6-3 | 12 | ASRLAATYNEQF
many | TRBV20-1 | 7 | SAIDRGA
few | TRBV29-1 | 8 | SVKNTEAF
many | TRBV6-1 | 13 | ASTMDGLRGETQY
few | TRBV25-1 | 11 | ASSGSGANVLT
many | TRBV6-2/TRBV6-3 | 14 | ASSPGGASPYNEQF
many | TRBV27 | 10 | ASSWTGDEQY
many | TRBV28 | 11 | ASTQGAPYEQY
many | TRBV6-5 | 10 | ASTKSTGELF
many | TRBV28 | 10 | ASSPYAYGYT
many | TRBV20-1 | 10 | SADRGNQPQH
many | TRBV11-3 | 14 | ASSPYGISGANVLT
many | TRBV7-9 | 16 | ASSSRAGGLGVNTEAF
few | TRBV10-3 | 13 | AISELGRSTDTQY
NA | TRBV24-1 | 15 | ATSDLQGGGVYNEQF
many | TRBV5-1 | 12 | ASSPDRSNTEAF
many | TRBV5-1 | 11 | ASSLGSALEQY
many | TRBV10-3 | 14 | AISHPQGQPDNEQF